The present T cell receptor (beta chain) was sequenced within a study of technical replicates of blood from a few donors (dated by TCRdb to the late 2010s). Library preparation used the immunoSEQ multiplex PCR assay. TCRdb re-hosts the immuneACCESS table, in-frame sequences only. Its copies lack some clones; in the studies checked, an unresolved V gene accounts for under half of them, and the cause for the rest is not known. This sample holds about 73,000 clones; about 92% were observed only once. The ten largest account for approximately 0.27% of the sample. Regarding this clone: The antigen it recognizes is unknown. Per-base qualities were not stored, and no clone one base away is much larger.

Reading from cysteine to phenylalanine, the CDR3 counts 14 amino acids. This entry keeps only the CDR3 DNA: 42 bases, framed from base 1. Via the germline V gene (reference sequence), CDR1 is SGHNT and CDR2 YYREEE. V loses 2 bases of germline sequence and J loses 2 bases, and the interval between the two ends is 5 bases. The sequence was collected from a human donor in good health. The sequencing sample was made of T cells isolated from PBMCs. The sequence joins TRBV5-4 to TRBJ2-6; the D gene cannot be resolved reliably. The CDR3 has the sequence CASSLNTGANVLTF. The base sequence is TGTGCCAGCAGCTTAAATACTGGGGCCAACGTCCTGACTTTC.